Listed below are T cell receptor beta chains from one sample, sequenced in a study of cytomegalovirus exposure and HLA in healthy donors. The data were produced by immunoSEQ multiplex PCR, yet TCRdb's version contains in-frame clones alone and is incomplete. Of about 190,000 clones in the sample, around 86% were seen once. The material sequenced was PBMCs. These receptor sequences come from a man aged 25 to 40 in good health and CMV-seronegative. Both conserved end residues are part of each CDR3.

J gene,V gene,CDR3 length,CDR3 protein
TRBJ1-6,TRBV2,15,CASRQARSYNSPLHF
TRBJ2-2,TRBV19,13,CASRYSNTGELFF
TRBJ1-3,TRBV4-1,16,CASSEEAGRTGNTIYF
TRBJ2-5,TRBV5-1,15,CASSPITSGGETQYF
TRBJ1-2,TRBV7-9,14,CASSPNSRIHGYTF
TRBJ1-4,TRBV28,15,CASSLARRLNEKLFF
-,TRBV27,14,CASSSGTERYEQYF
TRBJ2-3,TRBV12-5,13,CASVRGGTDTQYF
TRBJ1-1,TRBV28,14,CASSLRGYQGGAFF
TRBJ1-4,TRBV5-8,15,CASILLGRINEKLFF
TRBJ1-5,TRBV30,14,CAWSGLRRNQPQHF
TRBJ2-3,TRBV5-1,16,CASSYNGGAITDTQYF
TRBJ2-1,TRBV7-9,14,CASSYAGSYNEQFF
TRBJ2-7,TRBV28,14,CASSPRDYHYEQYF
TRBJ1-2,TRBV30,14,CAWTRTGSSYGYTF
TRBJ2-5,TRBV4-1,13,CASSRQTEETQYF
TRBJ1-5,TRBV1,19,CTSSPGTVGFRPGIWPQHF
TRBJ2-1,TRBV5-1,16,CASSLGSLLAANEQFF
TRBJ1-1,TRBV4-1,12,CASSQHGTEAFF
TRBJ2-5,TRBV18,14,CASSPRGSQETQYF
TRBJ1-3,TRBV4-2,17,CASSQDQTGLSGNTIYF
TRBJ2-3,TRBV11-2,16,CASSKLAGAEGNTQYF